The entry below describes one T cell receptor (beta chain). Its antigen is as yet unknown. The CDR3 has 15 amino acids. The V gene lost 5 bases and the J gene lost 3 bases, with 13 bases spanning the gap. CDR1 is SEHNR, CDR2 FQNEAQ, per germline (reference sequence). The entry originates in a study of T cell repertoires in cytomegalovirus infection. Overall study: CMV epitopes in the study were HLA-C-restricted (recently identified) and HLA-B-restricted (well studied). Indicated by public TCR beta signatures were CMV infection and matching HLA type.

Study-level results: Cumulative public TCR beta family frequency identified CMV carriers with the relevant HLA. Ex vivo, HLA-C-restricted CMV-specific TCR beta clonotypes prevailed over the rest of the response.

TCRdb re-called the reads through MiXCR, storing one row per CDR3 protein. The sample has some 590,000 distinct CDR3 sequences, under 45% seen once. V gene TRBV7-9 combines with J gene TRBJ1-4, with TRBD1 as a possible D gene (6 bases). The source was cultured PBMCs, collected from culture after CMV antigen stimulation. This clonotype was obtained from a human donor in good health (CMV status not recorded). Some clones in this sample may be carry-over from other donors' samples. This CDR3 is CASSHRAAANEKLFF. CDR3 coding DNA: TGTGCCAGCAGCCACAGGGCTGCGGCTAATGAAAAACTGTTTTTT.